This entry is about one T cell receptor (beta chain). Its antigen is undetermined. These data belong to a study of T cell responses to AZD1222 COVID-19 vaccine. General study findings and limits: Across the whole spike, CD4 TCRs peaked at regions 160-218 and 743-854.

Assay: immunoSEQ multiplex PCR; the TCRdb copy retains only in-frame clones and omits some. The profile shows some 140,000 clones, under 95% of them singletons. The trim removed 0 bases at V and 7 bases at J, leaving 6 bases unmatched. This CDR3 is built from 14 residues. CDR1 and CDR2 (germline): SGHNT, YYREEE (reference sequence). The TCR originated in an adult in good health. This specimen consisted of peripheral blood, obtained on day 0 of AZD1222 vaccination. The chain uses TRBV5-4 and TRBJ1-2, with 7 bases fitting TRBD1. CDR3 region: CASSLDRGTTGYTF. Written as DNA, the CDR3 is TGTGCCAGCAGCTTGGACAGGGGTACTACTGGCTACACCTTC.